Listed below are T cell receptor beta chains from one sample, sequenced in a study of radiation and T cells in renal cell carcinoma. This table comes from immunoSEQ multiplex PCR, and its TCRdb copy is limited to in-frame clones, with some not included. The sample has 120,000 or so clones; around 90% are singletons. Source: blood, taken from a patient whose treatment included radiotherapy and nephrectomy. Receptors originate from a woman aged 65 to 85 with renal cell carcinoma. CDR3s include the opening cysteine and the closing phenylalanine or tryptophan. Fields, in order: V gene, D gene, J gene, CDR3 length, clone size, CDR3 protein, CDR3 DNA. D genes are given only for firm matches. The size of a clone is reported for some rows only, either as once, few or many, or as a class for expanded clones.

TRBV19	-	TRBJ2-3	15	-	CASQSRRGGPDTQYF	TGTGCCAGCCAGTCTCGCAGGGGGGGCCCAGATACGCAGTATTTT
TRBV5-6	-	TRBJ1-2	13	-	CASSLEVSYGYTF	TGTGCCAGCAGCTTGGAGGTATCGTATGGCTACACCTTC
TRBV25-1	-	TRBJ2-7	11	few	CASRELNEQYF	TGTGCCAGCAGAGAGCTAAACGAGCAGTACTTC
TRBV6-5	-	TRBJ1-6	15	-	CASTEGSSYNSPLHF	TGTGCCAGCACGGAGGGGAGCTCCTATAATTCACCCCTCCACTTT
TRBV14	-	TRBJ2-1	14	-	CASSQDFFYNEQFF	TGTGCCAGCAGCCAAGATTTCTTTTACAATGAGCAGTTCTTC
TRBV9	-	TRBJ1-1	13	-	CASSVDLLTEAFF	TGTGCCAGCAGCGTAGACCTCCTCACTGAAGCTTTCTTT
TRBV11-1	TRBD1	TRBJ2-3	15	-	CASSRDRGDTDTQYF	TGTGCCAGCAGCCGGGACAGGGGGGACACAGATACGCAGTATTTT
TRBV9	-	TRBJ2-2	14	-	CASRDRPNTGELFF	TGTGCCAGCAGAGACAGGCCTAACACCGGGGAGCTGTTTTTT
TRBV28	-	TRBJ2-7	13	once	CASSGTSSYEQYF	TGTGCCAGCTCCGGGACATCCTCCTACGAGCAGTACTTC
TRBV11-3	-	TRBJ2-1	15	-	CASSLAATYYNEQFF	TGTGCCAGCAGCTTAGCGGCCACTTACTACAATGAGCAGTTCTTC